This entry lists 28 T cell receptor beta chains sequenced from one sample in a study of blood T cell repertoires in COVID-19. TCRdb's table, derived via immunoSEQ multiplex PCR, lists solely in-frame clones and lacks some. The sample includes about 93,000 clones, about 86% of them seen just once. The sample comprised peripheral blood. Every receptor here comes from a woman at least 80 years old with acute or convalescent COVID-19.

The chain combines TRBV9 with TRBJ2-7, with D perhaps matching TRBD2 (5 bases). V was cut by 0 bases and J by 2 bases, with 9 bases left in between. This CDR3 spans 14 amino acids. Germline CDR1 reads SGDLS; CDR2 reads YYNGEE. CDR3 nucleotide sequence: TGTGCCAGCAGCGTAGATGGAGGCCCCTACGAGCAGTACTTC. Encoded protein: CASSVDGGPYEQYF.

The chain links TRBV19 to TRBJ1-1; D uncertain. The V gene lost 3 bases and the J gene lost 0 bases, with 14 bases spanning the gap. Per germline, CDR1 LNHDA and CDR2 SQIVND (reference sequence). The CDR3 has 16 residues. The CDR3 region has the DNA TGTGCCAGTAGTATGGATACGGGAAAGGTGAACACTGAAGCTTTCTTT. Translation: CASSMDTGKVNTEAFF.

The chain joins TRBV5-1 to TRBJ2-5; D may be TRBD2 (7 bases). CDR3 length: 13 amino acids. Trimming left V 2 bases short and J 5 bases short, with 10 bases between. Per the germline V gene, CDR1 is SGHRS and CDR2 is YFSETQ. This CDR3 is CASSLQGGETQYF. The CDR3 bases are TGCGCCAGCAGCTTACAGGGAGGGGAGACCCAGTACTTC.

The rearrangement joins TRBV5-4 to TRBJ1-4, with D perhaps matching TRBD1 (6 bases). The CDR3 loop spans 15 amino acids. Germline values: CDR1 SGHNT, CDR2 YYREEE (reference sequence). Trimming shortened V by 5 bases and J by 8 bases, and 19 bases separated the two germline ends. CDR3 nucleotides: TGTGCCAGCAGTCTGGGGGCGGCCCTGGGGGAAAAACTGTTTTTT. It is translated as CASSLGAALGEKLFF.

The chain links TRBV24-1 to TRBJ1-2; 8 positions agree with TRBD1. With V trimmed by 5 bases and J by 3 bases, 1 base remained unmatched. This CDR3 is 13 amino acids long. Germline CDR1 reads KGHDR; CDR2 reads SFDVKD. As DNA, the CDR3 is TGTGCCACCAGTGGGGGACAGGACTATGGCTACACCTTC. Its protein product is CATSGGQDYGYTF.

The chain recombines TRBV3-1 (or the pseudogene TRBV3-2) with TRBJ1-2, with D tentatively TRBD1 (5 bases). The CDR3 is 13 amino acids. Trimming left V 3 bases short and J 4 bases short, with 9 bases between. Germline lookup yields CDR1 LGHDT and CDR2 YNNKEL (reference sequence). CDR3 loop: CASSHIQAYGYTF. As DNA, the CDR3 is TGTGCCAGCAGCCACATACAGGCCTATGGCTACACCTTC.

This clone was counted only a few times. The genes are TRBV29-1 and TRBJ2-7; TRBD1 aligns across 7 bases. The V segment lost 4 bases and the J segment 4 bases; nucleotides outside the gene matches: 7. There are 13 residues in the CDR3. Germline V lookup: CDR1 SQVTM, CDR2 ANQGSEA. The CDR3 DNA reads TGCAGCGTTGGTAACGGGACAGTTTACGAGCAGTACTTC. Encoded protein: CSVGNGTVYEQYF.

A few counts support this clone. The rearrangement links TRBV6-1 to TRBJ1-5; D is unresolved. The germline gives CDR1 MNHNS, CDR2 SASEGT. The CDR3 covers 14 residues. V was trimmed by 2 bases and J by 6 bases, leaving 11 bases between them. The CDR3 DNA reads as TGTGCCAGCAGTGAAAGTTTAGGCGGTCAGCCCCAGCATTTT. Encoded protein: CASSESLGGQPQHF.

V gene TRBV4-2 combines with J gene TRBJ1-2, with 9 positions matching TRBD1. Germline CDR1 reads LGHNA; CDR2 reads YNFKEQ. Germline trimming cut 4 bases from V and 7 bases from J; bases unmatched to any gene: 16. The CDR3 totals 17 residues. The CDR3 is CASSPEGARDRVTGYTF. Written as DNA, the CDR3 is TGTGCCAGCAGCCCGGAAGGGGCCCGGGACAGGGTTACTGGCTACACCTTC.

This rearrangement joins TRBV5-1 to TRBJ2-3, with TRBD2 matching 14 bases. With V trimmed by 3 bases and J by 2 bases, 2 bases remained unmatched. This CDR3 region has 16 residues. Germline lookup yields CDR1 SGHRS and CDR2 YFSETQ. Written as DNA, the CDR3 is TGCGCCAGCAGCTGGGGACTAGCGGGGGTCACAGATACGCAGTATTTT. It specifies CASSWGLAGVTDTQYF.

Only a few counts were recorded for this clone. This chain links TRBV5-6 with TRBJ2-1; the D gene is possibly TRBD1 (8 bases). Germline assignment: CDR1 SGHDT and CDR2 YYEEEE. Trimming stripped 1 base from V and 7 bases from J, with 18 bases between. The CDR3 length is 16 residues. CDR3 nucleotides: TGTGCCAGCAGCTTGAGAAGGACAGGGAGGGTAAATGAGCAGTTCTTC. It codes for CASSLRRTGRVNEQFF.

The rearrangement joins TRBV19 to TRBJ1-1, with D unclear. CDR1 and CDR2 (germline): LNHDA, SQIVND (reference sequence). The CDR3 totals 15 residues. V was clipped by 3 bases and J by 0 bases, with 11 bases between them. In DNA, the CDR3 is TGTGCCAGTAGTATGGGTTTTAGCATGAACACTGAAGCTTTCTTT. Residues: CASSMGFSMNTEAFF. The variable domain in full, with the rest retrieved from reference TRBV19 and TRBJ1-1, is DGGITQSPKYLFRKEGQNVTLSCEQNLNHDAMYWYRQDPGQGLRLIYYSQIVNDFQKGDIAEGYSVSREKKESFPLTVTSAQKNPTAFYLCASSMGFSMNTEAFFGQGTRLTVV.

J is TRBJ2-5 and V is TRBV19, with unresolved D. This CDR3 region has 12 residues. The ends were cut back, 4 bases at V and 5 bases at J, with 8 bases in the middle. CDR1 and CDR2 (germline): LNHDA, SQIVND (reference sequence). Written as DNA, the CDR3 is TGTGCCAGTAGTACAGGATGGGAGACCCAGTACTTC. It yields the protein CASSTGWETQYF.

The CDR3 reads CASSPPARQYTEAFF. CDR3 coding DNA: TGTGCCAGCTCACCACCGGCGAGGCAGTACACTGAAGCTTTCTTT. V usage is TRBV18 and J usage is TRBJ1-1; D remains ambiguous. The CDR3 extends over 15 amino acids. Germline loops: CDR1 KGHSH, CDR2 LQKENI. V was clipped by 0 bases and J by 3 bases, with 11 bases between them.

The V gene is TRBV29-1, the J gene TRBJ2-5; 9 positions agree with TRBD1. V gave up 8 bases and J gave up 3 bases; unmatched junction bases: 4. This CDR3 has 12 residues. The germline CDR1 and CDR2 sequences are SQVTM and ANQGSEA. The CDR3 nucleotides read TGCAGCACCTGGACAGGGGAAGAGACCCAGTACTTC. Translated: CSTWTGEETQYF.

The rearrangement joins TRBV7-2 to TRBJ1-6; TRBD1 is a possible D gene (5 bases). The CDR3 runs to 17 residues. V was shortened by 1 base and J by 6 bases, with 16 bases between the two germline ends. Germline CDR1 SGHTA, CDR2 FQGNSA. The CDR3 loop is CASSLDRLGAGNSPLHF. The DNA of the CDR3 is TGTGCCAGCAGCTTAGACAGGTTAGGGGCAGGTAATTCACCCCTCCACTTT.

In this sample, this clone turned up a few times. The chain couples TRBV10-3 to TRBJ2-7; 7 nucleotides agree with TRBD1. The CDR3 loop spans 17 amino acids. V dropped 3 bases and J dropped 6; count of bases not matched to a gene: 17. Per germline, CDR1 ENHRY and CDR2 SYGVKD. Here the CDR3 reads CAISERGKRQGTSEQYF. DNA for the CDR3: TGTGCCATCAGTGAAAGGGGCAAAAGACAGGGCACGAGCGAGCAGTACTTC.

The chain links TRBV30 to TRBJ1-6, with D unresolved. CDR1 and CDR2 (germline): GTSNPN, SVGIG (reference sequence). This CDR3 comprises 14 residues. Trimming shortened V by 0 bases and J by 5 bases, and 8 bases separated the two germline ends. The CDR3 bases are TGTGCCTGGAGTGTGGGCGAACATAATTCACCCCTCCACTTT. This gives the protein CAWSVGEHNSPLHF.

The V and J genes are TRBV20-1 and TRBJ1-1, with 8 bases that match TRBD1. The germline V gene encodes CDR1 DFQATT and CDR2 SNEGSKA (reference sequence). CDR3 length equals 11 residues. V lost 6 bases and J lost 8; bases outside the gene matches: 5. DNA for the CDR3: TGCAGTGCCCCAAGGGACAGGGAAGCTTTCTTT. This codes for CSAPRDREAFF.

This clone turned up a few times. J is TRBJ1-5 and V is TRBV2; 10 bases match TRBD1. CDR3 length: 15 residues. V gave up 5 bases and J gave up 7 bases; unmatched junction bases: 8. CDR1 and CDR2 (germline): SNHLY, FYNNEI. DNA of the CDR3: TGTGCCAGCAGTCCTACGACAGGGGGCGAACAGCCCCAGCATTTT. It yields the protein CASSPTTGGEQPQHF.

The chain uses TRBV20-1 and TRBJ2-7; D not resolved. V lost 6 bases and J 0 bases, leaving 12 bases between the germline ends. CDR1 is DFQATT, CDR2 SNEGSKA, per germline (reference sequence). This CDR3 has 13 residues. The chain's CDR3 is CSASRGSSYEQYF. CDR3 coding DNA: TGCAGTGCGAGTCGTGGTAGCTCCTACGAGCAGTACTTC.

In this sample, this clone turned up once. Sequence at one end of the junction differs from germline and may be a read error. The chain uses TRBV3-1 (or the pseudogene TRBV3-2) and TRBJ1-4, with D possibly TRBD1 on 6 matching bases. From germline, CDR1 is LGHDT and CDR2 YNNKEL (reference sequence). CDR3 length: 14 residues. CDR3 coding DNA: TGTGCCAGCGGCCAAGGACAGTCTAATGAAAAACTGTTTTTT. Translated: CASGQGQSNEKLFF.

This chain connects TRBV14 to TRBJ1-3; 7 bases match TRBD1. Germline assignment: CDR1 SGHDN and CDR2 FVKESK. The CDR3 covers 15 residues. V trimming: 1 base; J trimming: 4 bases; junction bases outside the gene matches: 4. CDR3 protein: CASSQARGLGNTIYF. CDR3 in DNA: TGTGCCAGCAGCCAAGCGAGGGGGCTAGGAAACACCATATATTTT.

The J gene is TRBJ1-1, the V gene TRBV6-6; D gene uncertain. V was clipped by 7 bases and J by 4 bases, with 7 bases between them. CDR1 is MNHNY and CDR2 is SVGAGI in the germline V gene (reference sequence). This CDR3 has 11 residues. The DNA of the CDR3 is TGTGCCAGCACCGAGGGCACTGAAGCTTTCTTT. Translating gives CASTEGTEAFF.

V and J are TRBV2 and TRBJ2-5; D is unclear. CDR3 length: 13 residues. The germline gives CDR1 SNHLY, CDR2 FYNNEI. Trimming took off 8 bases at V and 3 bases at J, with 13 bases between the two ends. The CDR3 nucleotides read TGTGCCAGCGCGAGGAGACTGAAAGAGACCCAGTACTTC. This gives the protein CASARRLKETQYF.

This rearrangement joins TRBV7-9 to TRBJ2-2, with TRBD1 identical over 7 bases. The CDR3 consists of 15 residues. V dropped 3 bases and J dropped 6; count of bases not matched to a gene: 7. CDR1 is SEHNR, CDR2 FQNEAQ, per germline (reference sequence). CDR3 sequence (DNA): TGTGCCAGCAGCTTCCAGGGGGTAGGGGCCGGGGAGCTGTTTTTT. As protein: CASSFQGVGAGELFF.

This clone was seen a handful of times. V usage is TRBV28 and J usage is TRBJ1-2, with 7 bases that match TRBD1. J gave up 8 bases and V 6 bases, and 21 bases lay outside the gene matches. Per germline, CDR1 MDHEN and CDR2 SYDVKM. CDR3 length: 17 residues. The chain's CDR3 is CASRPRQGPVPRRGYTF. CDR3 in DNA: TGTGCCAGCAGGCCCAGACAGGGTCCCGTCCCTCGTAGGGGCTACACCTTC.

This chain links TRBV2 with TRBJ1-3, with 7 bases identical to TRBD1. Germline loops: CDR1 SNHLY, CDR2 FYNNEI. J was trimmed by 0 bases and V by 5 bases; bases with no gene match: 1. This CDR3 spans 14 amino acids. The DNA for the CDR3 is TGTGCCAGCAGTTACAGGGGCTCTGGAAACACCATATATTTT. It codes for CASSYRGSGNTIYF.